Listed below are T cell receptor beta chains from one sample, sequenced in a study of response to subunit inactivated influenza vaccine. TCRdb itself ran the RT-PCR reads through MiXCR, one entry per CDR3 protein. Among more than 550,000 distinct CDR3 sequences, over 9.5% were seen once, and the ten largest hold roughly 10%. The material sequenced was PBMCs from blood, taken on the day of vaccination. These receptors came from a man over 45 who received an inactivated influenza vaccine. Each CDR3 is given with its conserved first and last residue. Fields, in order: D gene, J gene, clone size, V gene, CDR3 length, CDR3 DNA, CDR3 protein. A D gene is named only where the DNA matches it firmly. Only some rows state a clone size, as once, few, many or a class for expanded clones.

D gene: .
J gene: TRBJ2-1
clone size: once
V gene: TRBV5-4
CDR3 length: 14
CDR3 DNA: TGTGCCAGCAGCTTGGATATTCTACGGGCTGAGCAGTTCTTC
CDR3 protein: CASSLDILRAEQFF

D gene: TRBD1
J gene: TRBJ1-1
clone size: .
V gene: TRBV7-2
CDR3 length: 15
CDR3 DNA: TGTGCCAGCAGCTTAGCCGGACAGGGGAACACTGAAGCTTTCTTT
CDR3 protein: CASSLAGQGNTEAFF

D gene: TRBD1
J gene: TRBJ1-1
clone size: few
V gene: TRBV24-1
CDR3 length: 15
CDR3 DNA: TGTGCCACCAGGGACGCAGGGGGCGCGAACACTGAAGCTTTCTTT
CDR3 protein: CATRDAGGANTEAFF

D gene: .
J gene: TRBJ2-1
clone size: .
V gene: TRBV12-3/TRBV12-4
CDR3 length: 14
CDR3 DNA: TGTGCCAGCAGTTTAAAGGGCCGATACAATGAGCAGTTCTTC
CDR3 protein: CASSLKGRYNEQFF

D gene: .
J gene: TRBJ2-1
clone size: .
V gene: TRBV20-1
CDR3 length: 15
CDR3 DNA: TGCAGTGCCCCCCTAGGGACTTACCCCTACAATGAGCAGTTCTTC
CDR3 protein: CSAPLGTYPYNEQFF

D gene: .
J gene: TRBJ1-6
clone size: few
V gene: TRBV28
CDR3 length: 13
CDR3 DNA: TGTGCCAGCATCAACAGCGGTAATTCACCCCTCCACTTT
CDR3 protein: CASINSGNSPLHF

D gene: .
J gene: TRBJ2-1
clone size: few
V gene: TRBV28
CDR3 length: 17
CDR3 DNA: TGTGCCAGCACCCAACCTAGTGGGACTTACCTGTACAATGAGCAGTTCTTC
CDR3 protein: CASTQPSGTYLYNEQFF

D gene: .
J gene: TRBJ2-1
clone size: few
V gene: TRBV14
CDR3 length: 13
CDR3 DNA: TGTGCCAGCAGCCAAGCAGGGGCGCATGAGCAGTTCTTC
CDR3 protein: CASSQAGAHEQFF

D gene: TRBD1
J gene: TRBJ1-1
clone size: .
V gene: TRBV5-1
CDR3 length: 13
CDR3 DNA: TGCGCCAGCAGCTTCGGGACAGGATTTGAAGCTTTCTTT
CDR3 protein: CASSFGTGFEAFF

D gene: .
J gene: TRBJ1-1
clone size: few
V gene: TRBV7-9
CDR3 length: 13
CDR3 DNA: TGTGCCAGCAGCTTAGTAGGGCTCACTGAAGCTTTCTTT
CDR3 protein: CASSLVGLTEAFF

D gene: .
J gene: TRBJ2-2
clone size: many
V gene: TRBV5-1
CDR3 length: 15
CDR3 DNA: TGCGCCAGCAGCTTTTCAGGGTTCCGACCCGGGGAGCTGTTTTTT
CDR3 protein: CASSFSGFRPGELFF

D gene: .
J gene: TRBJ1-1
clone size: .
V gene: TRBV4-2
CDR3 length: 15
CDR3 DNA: TGTGCCAGCAGCCAAGTGTTGGCGGGGAACACTGAAGCTTTCTTT
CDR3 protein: CASSQVLAGNTEAFF

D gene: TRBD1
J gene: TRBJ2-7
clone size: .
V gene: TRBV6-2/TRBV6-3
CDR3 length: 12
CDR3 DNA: TGTGCCACGGGGCAGGGGGCCTACGAGCAGTACTTC
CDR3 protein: CATGQGAYEQYF

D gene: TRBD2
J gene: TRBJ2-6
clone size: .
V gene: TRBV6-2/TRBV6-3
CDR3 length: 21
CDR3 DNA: TGTGCCAGCAGTCCCGAATCGTACGGACTAGCGGGAGCGGGTGGGGCCAACGTCCTGACTTTC
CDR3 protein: CASSPESYGLAGAGGANVLTF

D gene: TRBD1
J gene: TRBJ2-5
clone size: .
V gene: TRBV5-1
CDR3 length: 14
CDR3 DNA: TGCGCCAGCAGCTTGGACAGGGGGTGGGAGACCCAGTACTTC
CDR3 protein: CASSLDRGWETQYF

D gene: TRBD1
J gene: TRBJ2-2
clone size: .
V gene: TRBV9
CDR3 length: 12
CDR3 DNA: TGTGCCAGTGACAGGGACACCGGGGAGCTGTTTTTT
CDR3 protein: CASDRDTGELFF

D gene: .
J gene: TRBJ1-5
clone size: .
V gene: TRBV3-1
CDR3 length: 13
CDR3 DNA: TGTGCCAGCAGCCAGTGGACAGATCAGCCCCAGCATTTT
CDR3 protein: CASSQWTDQPQHF

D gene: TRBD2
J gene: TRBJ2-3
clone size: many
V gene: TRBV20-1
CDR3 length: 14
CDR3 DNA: TGCAGTGCCATGGGACTAGCGGAGCCAGATACGCAGTATTTT
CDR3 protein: CSAMGLAEPDTQYF

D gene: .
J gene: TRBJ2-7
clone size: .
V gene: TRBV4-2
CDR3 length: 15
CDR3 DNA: TGTGCCAGCAGCCAAGTTAGCGGCGAATCCTACGAGCAGTACTTC
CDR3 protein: CASSQVSGESYEQYF

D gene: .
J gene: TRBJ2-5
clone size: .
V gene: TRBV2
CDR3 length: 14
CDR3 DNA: TGTGCCAGCAGCCCCCGTGTGATTCAAGAGACCCAGTACTTC
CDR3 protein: CASSPRVIQETQYF

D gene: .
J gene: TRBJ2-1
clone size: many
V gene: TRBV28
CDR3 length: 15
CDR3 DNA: TGTGCCAGCAGTTTCTCAACTAGGGAGTATGATGAGCAGTTCTTC
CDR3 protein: CASSFSTREYDEQFF

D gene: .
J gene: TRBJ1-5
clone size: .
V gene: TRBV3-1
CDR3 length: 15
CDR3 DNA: TGTGCCAGCAGCCAAGGGATCTATAGCAATCAGCCCCAGCATTTT
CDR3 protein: CASSQGIYSNQPQHF

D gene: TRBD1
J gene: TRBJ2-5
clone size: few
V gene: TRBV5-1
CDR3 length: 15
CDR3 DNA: TGCGCCAGCAGCCGAGTGGGGACAGGGCAAGAGACCCAGTACTTC
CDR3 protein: CASSRVGTGQETQYF

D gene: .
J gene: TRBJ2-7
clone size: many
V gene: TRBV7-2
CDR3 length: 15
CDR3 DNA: TGTGCCAGCAGCTTAGCGATGGCCAGTGGAGGGGGGCAGTACTTC
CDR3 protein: CASSLAMASGGGQYF

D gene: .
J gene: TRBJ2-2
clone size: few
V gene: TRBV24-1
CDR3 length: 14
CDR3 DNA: TGTGCCACCAGTGGCCCCGGTCGGACCGGGGAGCTGTTTTTT
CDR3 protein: CATSGPGRTGELFF

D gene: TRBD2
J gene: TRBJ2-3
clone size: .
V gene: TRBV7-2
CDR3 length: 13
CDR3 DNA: TGTGCCAGCAGCTTAACTCAGCGGGGAACGCAGTATTTT
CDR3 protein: CASSLTQRGTQYF

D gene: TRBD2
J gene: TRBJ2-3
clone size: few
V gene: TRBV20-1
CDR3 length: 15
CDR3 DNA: TGCAGTGCTAGTCGAGCGGGGCGTAGCACAGATACGCAGTATTTT
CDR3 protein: CSASRAGRSTDTQYF

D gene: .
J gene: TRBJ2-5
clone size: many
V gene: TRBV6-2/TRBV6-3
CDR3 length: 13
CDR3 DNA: TGTGCCAGCAGTTCCCAGAGTTTGGCTCCCCAGTACTTC
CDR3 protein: CASSSQSLAPQYF

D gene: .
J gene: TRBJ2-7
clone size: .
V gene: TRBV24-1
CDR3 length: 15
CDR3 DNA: TGTGCCACCAGTGGAGGGCCAGACAGCTTCTACGAGCAGTACTTC
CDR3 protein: CATSGGPDSFYEQYF

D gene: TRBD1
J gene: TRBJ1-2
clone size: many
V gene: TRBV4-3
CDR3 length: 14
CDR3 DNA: TGCGCCAGCCGCGACAGGGGCGGAAACTATGGCTACACCTTC
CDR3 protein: CASRDRGGNYGYTF

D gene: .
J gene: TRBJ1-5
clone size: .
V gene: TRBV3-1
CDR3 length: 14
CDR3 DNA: TGTGCCAGCAGCCAAGGGACCCCCAATCAGCCCCAGCATTTT
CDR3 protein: CASSQGTPNQPQHF

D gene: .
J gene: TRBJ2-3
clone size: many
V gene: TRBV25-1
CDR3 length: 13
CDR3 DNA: TGTGCCAGCAGGCCCAGTGGGACAGATACGCAGTATTTT
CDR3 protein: CASRPSGTDTQYF

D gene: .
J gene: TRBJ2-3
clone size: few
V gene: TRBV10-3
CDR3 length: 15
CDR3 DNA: TGTGCCATCAGTGAGGGGGGGCGATATACAGATACGCAGTATTTT
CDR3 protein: CAISEGGRYTDTQYF

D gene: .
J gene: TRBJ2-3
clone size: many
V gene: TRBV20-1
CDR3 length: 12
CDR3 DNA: TGCAGTGCTAAACTGCCGACAGATACGCAGTATTTT
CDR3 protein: CSAKLPTDTQYF

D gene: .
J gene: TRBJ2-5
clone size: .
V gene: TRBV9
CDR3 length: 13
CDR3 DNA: TGTGCCAGCAGCGCCACAGAAGAAGGGACCCAGTACTTC
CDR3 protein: CASSATEEGTQYF

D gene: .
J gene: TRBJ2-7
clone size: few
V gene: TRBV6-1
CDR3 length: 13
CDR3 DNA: TGTGCCAGCAGGCCCGGGGCAGGGAGCTTACAGTACTTC
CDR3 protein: CASRPGAGSLQYF

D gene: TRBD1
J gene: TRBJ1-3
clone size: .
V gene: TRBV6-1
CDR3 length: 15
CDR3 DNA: TGTGCCAGCAGTGTAAGACAGGGGTCTGGAAACACCATATATTTT
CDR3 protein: CASSVRQGSGNTIYF

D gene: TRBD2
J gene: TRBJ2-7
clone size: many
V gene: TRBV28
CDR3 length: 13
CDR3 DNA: TGTGCCAGCAGTCCAGGACTACTAGCGAGCCAGTACTTC
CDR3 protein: CASSPGLLASQYF

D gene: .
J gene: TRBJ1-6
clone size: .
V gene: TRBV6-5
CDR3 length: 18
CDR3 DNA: TGTGCCAGCAGTTCTAGTGGGGGTTTTGGTTCCTATAATTCACCCCTCCACTTT
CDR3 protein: CASSSSGGFGSYNSPLHF

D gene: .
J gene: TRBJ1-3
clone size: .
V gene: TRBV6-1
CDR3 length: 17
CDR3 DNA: TGTGCCAGCAATACAGCGTTTAGGGGGAACTCTGGAAACACCATATATTTT
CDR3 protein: CASNTAFRGNSGNTIYF

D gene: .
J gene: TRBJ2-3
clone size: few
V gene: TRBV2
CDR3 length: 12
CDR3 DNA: TGTGCCAGCAGTGGGACCTTAGATACGCAGTATTTT
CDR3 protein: CASSGTLDTQYF

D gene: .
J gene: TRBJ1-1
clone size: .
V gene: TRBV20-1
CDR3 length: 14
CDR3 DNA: TGCAGTGCTAGTAACCGGGGGTTGGGCACTGAAGCTTTCTTT
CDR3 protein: CSASNRGLGTEAFF

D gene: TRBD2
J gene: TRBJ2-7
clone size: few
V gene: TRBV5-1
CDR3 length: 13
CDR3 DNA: TGCGCCAGCAGCTCGGGAGGAAGCGACGAGCAGTACTTC
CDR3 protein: CASSSGGSDEQYF

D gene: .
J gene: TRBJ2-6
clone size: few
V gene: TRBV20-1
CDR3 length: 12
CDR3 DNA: TGCAGTGCTTTAACTGGGGCCAACGTCCTGACTTTC
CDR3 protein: CSALTGANVLTF

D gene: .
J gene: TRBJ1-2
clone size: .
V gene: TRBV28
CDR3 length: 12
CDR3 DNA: TGTGCCAGCACCTCAGGGGACGGAGGCTACACCTTC
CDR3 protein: CASTSGDGGYTF

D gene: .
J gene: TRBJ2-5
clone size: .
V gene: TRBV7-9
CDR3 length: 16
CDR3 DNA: TGTGCCAGCAGCTTAAGGGTGGTCAACCGCCAAGAGACCCAGTACTTC
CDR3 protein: CASSLRVVNRQETQYF

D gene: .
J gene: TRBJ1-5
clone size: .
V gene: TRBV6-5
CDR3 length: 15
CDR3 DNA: TGTGCCAGCAGTTACTCGTATGGAGGAGATCAGCCCCAGCATTTT
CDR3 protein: CASSYSYGGDQPQHF

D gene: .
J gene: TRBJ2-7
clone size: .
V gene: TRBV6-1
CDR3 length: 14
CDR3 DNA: TGTGCCAGCAGTCGATGGGACGGAACCTACGAGCAGTACTTC
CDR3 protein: CASSRWDGTYEQYF

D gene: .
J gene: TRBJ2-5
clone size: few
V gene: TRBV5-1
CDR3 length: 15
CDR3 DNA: TGCGCCAGCAGCCCGACAGACAGACCTCGAGAGACCCAGTACTTC
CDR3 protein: CASSPTDRPRETQYF

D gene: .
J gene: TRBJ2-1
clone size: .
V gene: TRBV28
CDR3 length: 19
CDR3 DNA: TGTGCCAGCAGTTTTAACCAGGGGTCATCCTCTATCACCTACAATGAGCAGTTCTTC
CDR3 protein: CASSFNQGSSSITYNEQFF

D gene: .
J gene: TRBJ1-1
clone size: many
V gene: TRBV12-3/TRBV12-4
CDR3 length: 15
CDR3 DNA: TGTGCCAGCAGTCGAAATGGGTTTATGAACACTGAAGCTTTCTTT
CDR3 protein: CASSRNGFMNTEAFF

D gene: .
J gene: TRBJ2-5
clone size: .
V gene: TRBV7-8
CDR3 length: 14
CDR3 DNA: TGTGCCAGCAGCTTAGGAGGGACGGGAGAGACCCAGTACTTC
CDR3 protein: CASSLGGTGETQYF

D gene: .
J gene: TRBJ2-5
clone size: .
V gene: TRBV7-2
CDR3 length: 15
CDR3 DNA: TGTGCCAGCAGCCTCGTACGGGGGTTCCAAGAGACCCAGTACTTC
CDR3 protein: CASSLVRGFQETQYF